This T cell receptor beta chain was recovered during a study of blood T cell repertoires in COVID-19. The overall study: The cDNA or gDNA used as material had been derived from T cells, B-cell-depleted T cells, or PBMCs.

Enrolment of Seattle patients took place during active infection, and they were followed longitudinally. As originally analysed: Amplification from reference gene primers served as the basis for estimated nucleated cell counts. Produced via immunoSEQ multiplex PCR; TCRdb's table is partial and in-frame only. Clone size and the V and J calls come from that table; the DNA yielded D and trimming. This table has roughly 410,000 clones, over 75% appearing once. Germline CDR1 and CDR2: MGHRA and YSYEKL. This CDR3 region has 16 residues. Trimming took 0 bases from V and 6 from J, leaving 14 bases between them.

The V gene is TRBV4-1, the J gene TRBJ1-4; D is possibly TRBD1 (6 bases). The receptor comes from a woman aged 55-69 years with COVID-19, enrolled during active disease. The sequenced sample consisted of peripheral blood. The CDR3 loop reads CASSQETGRTYEKLFF. CDR3 coding DNA: TGCGCCAGCAGCCAAGAGACAGGAAGGACCTATGAAAAACTGTTTTTT.